This T cell receptor (beta chain) appears in the sequencing data of a study of T cell responses to AZD1222 COVID-19 vaccine. TCRdb's table, derived via immunoSEQ multiplex PCR, lists solely in-frame clones and lacks some. The sample yields 95,000 to 110,000 clones, around nine tenths seen once. Study-wide points: Donor demographics were predominantly white British with a female majority; clonal diversity may be underestimated. Without day 14 samples, only post-peak T cell repertoires were studied. Two doses of AZD1222 preceded a rise in Spike-specific TCR breadth and depth. Unmutated regions of variants are reportedly targeted by nearly half of spike-specific TCRs.

Germline CDR1 is KGHDR and CDR2 is SFDVKD. Trimming at V came to 7 bases and at J to 1 base, leaving 8 bases not matched to a gene. This CDR3 comprises 16 residues. Remarks on this clone: As yet, its antigen is unknown.

This clonotype originated in an adult who received the MenACWY meningococcal vaccine as a control. The sequences come from peripheral blood, collected 28 days after the second dose of the MenACWY control vaccine. The rearrangement uses TRBV24-1 and TRBJ2-5; TRBD1 matches at 10 bases. The CDR3 sequence: CATRQIRDRGQETQYF. The CDR3 DNA sequence: TGTGCCACCAGACAAATCCGGGACAGGGGCCAAGAGACCCAGTACTTC.